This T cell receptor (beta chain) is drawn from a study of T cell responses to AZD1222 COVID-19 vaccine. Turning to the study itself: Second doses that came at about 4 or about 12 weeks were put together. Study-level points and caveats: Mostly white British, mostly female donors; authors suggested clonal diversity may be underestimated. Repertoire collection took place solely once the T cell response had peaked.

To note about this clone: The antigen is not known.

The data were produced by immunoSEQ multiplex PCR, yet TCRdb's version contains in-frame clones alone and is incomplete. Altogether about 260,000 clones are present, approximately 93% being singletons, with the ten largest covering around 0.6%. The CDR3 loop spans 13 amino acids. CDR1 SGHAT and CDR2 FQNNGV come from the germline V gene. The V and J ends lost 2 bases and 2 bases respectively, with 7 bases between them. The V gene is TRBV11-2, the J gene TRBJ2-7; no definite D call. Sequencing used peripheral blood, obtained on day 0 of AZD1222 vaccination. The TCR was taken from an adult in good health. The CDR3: CASSLRQAYEQYF. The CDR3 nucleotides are TGTGCCAGCAGCTTACGGCAGGCCTACGAGCAGTACTTC.